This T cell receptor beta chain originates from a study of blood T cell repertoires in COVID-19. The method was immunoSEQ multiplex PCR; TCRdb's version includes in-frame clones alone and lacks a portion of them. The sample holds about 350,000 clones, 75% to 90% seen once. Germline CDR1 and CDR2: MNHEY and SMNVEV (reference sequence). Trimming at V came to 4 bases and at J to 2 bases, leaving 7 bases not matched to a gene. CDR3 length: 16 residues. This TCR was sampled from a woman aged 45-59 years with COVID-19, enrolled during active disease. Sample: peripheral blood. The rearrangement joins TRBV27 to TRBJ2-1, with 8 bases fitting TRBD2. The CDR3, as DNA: TGTGCCAGCAGTTCCACACTAGCGGAGACCTACAATGAGCAGTTCTTC. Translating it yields CASSSTLAETYNEQFF.